This TCR beta chain emerged from a study of blood T cell repertoires in COVID-19. Germline CDR1 and CDR2: SGHTA and FQGTGA. This CDR3 contains 17 residues. With V trimmed by 2 bases and J by 0 bases, 8 bases remained unmatched. TCRdb's table, derived via immunoSEQ multiplex PCR, lists solely in-frame clones and lacks some. The sample yields approximately 350,000 clones, roughly four fifths seen once. This clone was recorded only once. Donors in Cohort 3 who had recovered were those with two negative PCRs, healthcare professional clearance, or resolution of their symptoms. This chain joins TRBV7-3 and TRBJ2-3, with 7 nucleotides matching TRBD2. This TCR was recovered from a woman aged 50 to 65 who had recovered from COVID-19. The source material was PBMCs or T cells enriched from blood (not recorded which). DNA of the CDR3: TGTGCCAGCAGCTTATTCGGTAGCGGGTCTAGCACAGATACGCAGTATTTT. Encoded protein: CASSLFGSGSSTDTQYF.